The 3 T cell receptor beta chains below were found in one sample sequenced in a study of blood T cell repertoires in COVID-19. TCRdb keeps only in-frame clones here, not all; method: immunoSEQ multiplex PCR. The sample consists of 200,000 to 250,000 clones, approximately 86% of them appearing once. The sequenced material came from peripheral blood. Receptors were obtained from a woman aged 25 to 39 with COVID-19, enrolled during active disease.

J is TRBJ1-2 and V is TRBV2, with no clear D. Per the germline V gene, CDR1 is SNHLY and CDR2 is FYNNEI. V was pared by 6 bases and J by 3 bases, with 14 bases between. The CDR3 consists of 14 residues. CDR3 sequence reads: CASSEPETDYGYTF. In nucleotides, the CDR3 is TGTGCCAGCAGCGAACCGGAAACAGACTATGGCTACACCTTC.

Only a few counts were recorded for this clone. The same CDR3 also results from other DNA sequences found in this sample. The chain has TRBV4-3 and TRBJ2-3; D is unclear. V was pared by 0 bases and J by 4 bases, with 11 bases between. The CDR3 sequence is 15 residues long. Germline V gene data show CDR1 as LGHNA and CDR2 as YSLEER. The CDR3: CASSQDGIDSDTQYF. The DNA for the CDR3 is TGCGCCAGCAGCCAAGACGGAATCGACTCAGATACGCAGTATTTT.

The rearrangement joins TRBV6-6 to TRBJ1-2, with D tentatively TRBD1 (6 bases). This CDR3 contains 15 residues. Germline assignment: CDR1 MNHNY and CDR2 SVGAGI (reference sequence). V lost 2 bases and J 7 bases, leaving 17 bases between the germline ends. Here the CDR3 DNA reads TGTGCCAGCAGTTACGGGCAGGGGATCCTAAGTGGCTACACCTTC. This translates into CASSYGQGILSGYTF.